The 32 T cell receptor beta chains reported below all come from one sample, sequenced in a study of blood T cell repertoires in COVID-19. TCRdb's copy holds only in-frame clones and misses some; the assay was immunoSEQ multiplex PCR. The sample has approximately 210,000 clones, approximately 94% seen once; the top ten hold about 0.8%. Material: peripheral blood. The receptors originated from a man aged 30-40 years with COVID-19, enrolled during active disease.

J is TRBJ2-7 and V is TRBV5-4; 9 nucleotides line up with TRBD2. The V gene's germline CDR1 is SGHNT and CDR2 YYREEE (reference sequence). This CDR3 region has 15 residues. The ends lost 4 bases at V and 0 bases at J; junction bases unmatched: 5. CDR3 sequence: CASSPSGGNSYEQYF. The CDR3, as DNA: TGTGCCAGCAGCCCCAGCGGGGGGAACTCCTACGAGCAGTACTTC.

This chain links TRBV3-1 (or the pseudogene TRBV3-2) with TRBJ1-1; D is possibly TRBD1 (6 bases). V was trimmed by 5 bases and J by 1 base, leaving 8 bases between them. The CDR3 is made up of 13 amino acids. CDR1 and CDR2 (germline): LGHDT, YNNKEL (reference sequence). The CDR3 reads CASSWTENTEAFF. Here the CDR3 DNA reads TGTGCCAGCAGCTGGACAGAGAACACTGAAGCTTTCTTT.

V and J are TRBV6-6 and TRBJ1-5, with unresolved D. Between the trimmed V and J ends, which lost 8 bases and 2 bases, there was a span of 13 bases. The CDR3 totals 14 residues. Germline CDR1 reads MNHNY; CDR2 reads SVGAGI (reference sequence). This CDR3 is CASRHRAGNQPQHF. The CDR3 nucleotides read TGTGCCAGCCGACATCGAGCGGGCAATCAGCCCCAGCATTTT.

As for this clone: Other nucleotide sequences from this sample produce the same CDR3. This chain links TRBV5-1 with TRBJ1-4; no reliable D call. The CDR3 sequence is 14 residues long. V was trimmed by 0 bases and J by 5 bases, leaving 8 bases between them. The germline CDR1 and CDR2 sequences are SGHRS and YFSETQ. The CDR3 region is CASSLDRGNEKLFF. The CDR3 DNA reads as TGCGCCAGCAGCTTGGATCGCGGGAATGAAAAACTGTTTTTT.

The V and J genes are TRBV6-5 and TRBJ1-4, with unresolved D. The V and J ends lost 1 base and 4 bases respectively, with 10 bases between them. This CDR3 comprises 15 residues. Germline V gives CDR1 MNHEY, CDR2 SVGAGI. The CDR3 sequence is CASSYWRSSNEKLFF. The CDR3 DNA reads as TGTGCCAGCAGTTACTGGAGGAGCAGTAATGAAAAACTGTTTTTT.

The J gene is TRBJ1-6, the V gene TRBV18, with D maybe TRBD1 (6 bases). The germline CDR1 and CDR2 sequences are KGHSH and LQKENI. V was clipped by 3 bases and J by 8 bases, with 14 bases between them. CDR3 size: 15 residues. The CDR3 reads CASSPLGQPDSPLHF. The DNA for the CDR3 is TGTGCCAGCTCACCTTTAGGACAGCCAGATTCACCCCTCCACTTT. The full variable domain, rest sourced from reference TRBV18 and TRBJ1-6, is NAGVMQNPRHLVRRRGQEARLRCSPMKGHSHVYWYRQLPEEGLKFMVYLQKENIIDESGMPKERFSAEFPKEGPSILRIQQVVRGDSAAYFCASSPLGQPDSPLHFGNGTRLTVT.

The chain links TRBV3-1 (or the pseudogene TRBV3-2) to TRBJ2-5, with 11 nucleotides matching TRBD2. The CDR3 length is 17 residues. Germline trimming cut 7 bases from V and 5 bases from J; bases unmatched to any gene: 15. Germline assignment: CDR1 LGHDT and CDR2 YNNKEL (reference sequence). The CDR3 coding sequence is TGTGCCAGCACCAGGGGTGGAACTAGCGGGGGCTACGAGACCCAGTACTTC. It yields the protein CASTRGGTSGGYETQYF.

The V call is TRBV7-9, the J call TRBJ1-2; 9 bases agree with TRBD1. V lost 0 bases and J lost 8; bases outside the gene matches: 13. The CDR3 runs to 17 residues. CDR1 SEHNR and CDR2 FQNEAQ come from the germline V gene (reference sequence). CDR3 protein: CASSLAIGTGKLLGYTF. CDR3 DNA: TGTGCCAGCAGCTTAGCTATCGGGACAGGGAAATTACTCGGCTACACCTTC.

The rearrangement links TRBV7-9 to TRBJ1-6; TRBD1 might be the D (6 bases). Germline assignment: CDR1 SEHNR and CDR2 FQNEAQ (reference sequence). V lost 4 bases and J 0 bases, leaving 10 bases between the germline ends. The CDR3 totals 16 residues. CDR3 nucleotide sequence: TGTGCCAGCAGCTCGGACAGAAGCTCCTATAATTCACCCCTCCACTTT. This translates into CASSSDRSSYNSPLHF.

CDR3 in amino acids: CASSGQGGTNEKLFF. The CDR3 DNA is TGTGCCAGCAGCGGCCAGGGGGGAACTAATGAAAAACTGTTTTTT. The rearrangement uses TRBV9 and TRBJ1-4; TRBD1 matches 7 bases. V trimming: 3 bases; J trimming: 1 base; junction bases outside the gene matches: 3. CDR3 length: 15 residues. CDR1 SGDLS and CDR2 YYNGEE come from the germline V gene.

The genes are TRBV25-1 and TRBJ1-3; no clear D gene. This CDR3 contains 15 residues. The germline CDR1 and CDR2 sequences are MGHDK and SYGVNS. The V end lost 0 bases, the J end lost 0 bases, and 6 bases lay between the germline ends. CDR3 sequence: CASSEYYSSGNTIYF. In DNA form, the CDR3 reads TGTGCCAGCAGTGAATATTACAGCTCTGGAAACACCATATATTTT.

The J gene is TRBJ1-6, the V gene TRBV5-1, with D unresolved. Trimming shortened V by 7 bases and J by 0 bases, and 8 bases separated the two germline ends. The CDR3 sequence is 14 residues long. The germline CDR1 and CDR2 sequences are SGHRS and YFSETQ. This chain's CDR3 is CASRRSSYNSPLHF. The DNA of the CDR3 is TGCGCCAGCCGTCGGAGCTCCTATAATTCACCCCTCCACTTT.

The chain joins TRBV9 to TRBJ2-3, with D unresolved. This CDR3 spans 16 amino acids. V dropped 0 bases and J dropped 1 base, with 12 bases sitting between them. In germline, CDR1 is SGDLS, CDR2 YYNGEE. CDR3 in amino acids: CASSVEASLRTDTQYF. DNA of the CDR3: TGTGCCAGCAGCGTAGAAGCGTCGCTTCGCACAGATACGCAGTATTTT.

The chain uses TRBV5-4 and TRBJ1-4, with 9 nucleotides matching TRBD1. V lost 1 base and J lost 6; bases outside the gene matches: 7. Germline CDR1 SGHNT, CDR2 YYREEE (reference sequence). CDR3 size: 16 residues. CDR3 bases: TGTGCCAGCAGCTTGTCGTTGGGACAGGGAGATGAAAAACTGTTTTTT. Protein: CASSLSLGQGDEKLFF.

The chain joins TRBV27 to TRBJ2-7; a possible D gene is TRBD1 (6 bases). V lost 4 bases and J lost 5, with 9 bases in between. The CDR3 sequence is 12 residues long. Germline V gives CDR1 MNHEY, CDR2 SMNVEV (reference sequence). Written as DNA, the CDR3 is TGTGCCAGCAGTTCCCAGGGGAACGAGCAGTACTTC. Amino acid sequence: CASSSQGNEQYF.

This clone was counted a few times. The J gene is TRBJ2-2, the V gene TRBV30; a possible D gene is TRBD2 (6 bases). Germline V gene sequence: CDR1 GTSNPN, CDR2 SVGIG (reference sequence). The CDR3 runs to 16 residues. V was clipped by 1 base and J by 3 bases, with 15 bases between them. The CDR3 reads CAWSALGRSHTGELFF. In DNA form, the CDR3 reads TGTGCCTGGAGTGCTTTAGGGAGGTCCCACACCGGGGAGCTGTTTTTT.

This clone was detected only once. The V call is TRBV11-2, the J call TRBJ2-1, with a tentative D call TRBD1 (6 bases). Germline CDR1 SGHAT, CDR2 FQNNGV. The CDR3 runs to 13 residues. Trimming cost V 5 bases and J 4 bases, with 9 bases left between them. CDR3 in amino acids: CASSVDSYNEQFF. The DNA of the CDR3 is TGTGCCAGCAGCGTGGACAGTTACAATGAGCAGTTCTTC.

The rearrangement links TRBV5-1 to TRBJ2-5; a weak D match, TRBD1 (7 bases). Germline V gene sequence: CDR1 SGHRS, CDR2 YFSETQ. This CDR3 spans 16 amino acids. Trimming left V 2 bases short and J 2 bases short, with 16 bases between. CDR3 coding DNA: TGCGCCAGCAGCTTATCAATACAGGGGAGGCAAGAGACCCAGTACTTC. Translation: CASSLSIQGRQETQYF.

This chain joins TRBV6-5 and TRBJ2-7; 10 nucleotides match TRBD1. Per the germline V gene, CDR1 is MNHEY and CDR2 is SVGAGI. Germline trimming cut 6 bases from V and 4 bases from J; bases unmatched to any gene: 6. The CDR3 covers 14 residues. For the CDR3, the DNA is TGTGCCAGCAGATCGGGACAGGGGTCATACGAGCAGTACTTC. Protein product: CASRSGQGSYEQYF.

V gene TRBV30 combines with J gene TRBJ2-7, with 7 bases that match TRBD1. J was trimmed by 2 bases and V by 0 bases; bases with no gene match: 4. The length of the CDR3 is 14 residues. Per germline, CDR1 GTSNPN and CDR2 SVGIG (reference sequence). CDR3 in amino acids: CAWSVWQGAYEQYF. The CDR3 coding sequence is TGTGCCTGGAGTGTTTGGCAGGGGGCCTACGAGCAGTACTTC. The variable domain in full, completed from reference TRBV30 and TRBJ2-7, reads SQTIHQWPATLVQPVGSPLSLECTVEGTSNPNLYWYRQAAGRGLQLLFYSVGIGQISSEVPQNLSASRPQDRQFILSSKKLLLSDSGFYLCAWSVWQGAYEQYFGPGTRLTVT.

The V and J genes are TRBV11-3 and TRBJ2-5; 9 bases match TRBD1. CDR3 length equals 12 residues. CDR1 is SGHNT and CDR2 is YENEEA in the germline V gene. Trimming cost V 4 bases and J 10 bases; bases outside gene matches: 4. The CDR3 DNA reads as TGTGCCAGCAGCTCCGGACAGGGGAACCAGTACTTC. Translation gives CASSSGQGNQYF.

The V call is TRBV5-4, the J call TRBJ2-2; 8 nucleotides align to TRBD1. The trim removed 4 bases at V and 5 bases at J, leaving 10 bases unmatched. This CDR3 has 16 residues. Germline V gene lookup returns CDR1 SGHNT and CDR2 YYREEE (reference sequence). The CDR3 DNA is TGTGCCAGCAGCACTGACAGGGGACCGTTGACCGGGGAGCTGTTTTTT. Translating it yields CASSTDRGPLTGELFF.

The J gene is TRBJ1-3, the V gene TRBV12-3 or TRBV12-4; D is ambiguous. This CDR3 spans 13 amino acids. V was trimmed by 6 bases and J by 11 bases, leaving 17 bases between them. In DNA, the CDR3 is TGTGCCAGCAGCCCCATCAGTCCCACGTCCATATATTTT. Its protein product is CASSPISPTSIYF.

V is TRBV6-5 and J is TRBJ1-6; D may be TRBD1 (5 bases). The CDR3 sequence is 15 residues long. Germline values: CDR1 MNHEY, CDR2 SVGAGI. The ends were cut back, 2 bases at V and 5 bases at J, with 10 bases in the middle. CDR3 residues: CASSYESGNNSPLHF. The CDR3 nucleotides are TGTGCCAGCAGTTACGAGTCAGGGAATAATTCACCCCTCCACTTT.

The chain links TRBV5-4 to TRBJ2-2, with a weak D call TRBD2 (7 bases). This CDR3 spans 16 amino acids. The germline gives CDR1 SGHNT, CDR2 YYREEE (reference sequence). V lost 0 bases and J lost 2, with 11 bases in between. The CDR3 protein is CASSLGGGANTGELFF. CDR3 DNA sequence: TGTGCCAGCAGCTTGGGCGGGGGCGCTAACACCGGGGAGCTGTTTTTT.

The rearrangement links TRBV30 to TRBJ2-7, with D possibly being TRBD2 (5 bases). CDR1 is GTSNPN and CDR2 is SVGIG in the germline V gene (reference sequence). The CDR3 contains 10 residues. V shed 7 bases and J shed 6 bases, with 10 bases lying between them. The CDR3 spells CAFGLGEQYF. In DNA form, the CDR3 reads TGTGCCTTTGGACTTGGCGAGCAGTACTTC.

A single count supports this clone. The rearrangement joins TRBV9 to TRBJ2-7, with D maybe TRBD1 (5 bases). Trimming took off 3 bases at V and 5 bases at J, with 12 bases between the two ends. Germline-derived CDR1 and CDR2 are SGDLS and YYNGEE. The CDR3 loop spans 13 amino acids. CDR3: CASSASGFNEQYF. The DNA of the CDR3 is TGTGCCAGCAGCGCGTCAGGGTTCAACGAGCAGTACTTC.

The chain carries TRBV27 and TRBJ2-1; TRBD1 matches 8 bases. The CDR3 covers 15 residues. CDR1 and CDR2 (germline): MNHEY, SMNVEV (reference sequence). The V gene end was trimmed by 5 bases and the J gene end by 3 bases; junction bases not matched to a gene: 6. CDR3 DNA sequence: TGTGCCAGCAGTAAGAGGACAGGGCTCTACAATGAGCAGTTCTTC. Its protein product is CASSKRTGLYNEQFF.

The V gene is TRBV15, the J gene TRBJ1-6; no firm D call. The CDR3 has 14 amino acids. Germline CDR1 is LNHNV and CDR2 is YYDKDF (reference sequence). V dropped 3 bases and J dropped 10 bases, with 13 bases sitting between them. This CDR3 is CATSRGGGRSPLHF. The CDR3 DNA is TGTGCCACCAGCAGGGGTGGAGGGCGCTCACCCCTCCACTTT.

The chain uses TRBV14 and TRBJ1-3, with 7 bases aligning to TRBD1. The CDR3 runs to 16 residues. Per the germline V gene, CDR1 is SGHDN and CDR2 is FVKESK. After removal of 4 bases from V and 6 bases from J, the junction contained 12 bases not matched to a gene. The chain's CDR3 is CASSPFSGQVINTIYF. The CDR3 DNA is TGTGCCAGCAGCCCCTTTTCAGGACAGGTGATAAACACCATATATTTT.

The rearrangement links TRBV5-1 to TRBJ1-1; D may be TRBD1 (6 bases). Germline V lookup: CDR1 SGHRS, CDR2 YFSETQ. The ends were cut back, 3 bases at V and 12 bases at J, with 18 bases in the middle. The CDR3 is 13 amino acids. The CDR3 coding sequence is TGCGCCAGCAGCTCTACCGGCCAGGGGATTACTTTCTTT. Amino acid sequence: CASSSTGQGITFF.

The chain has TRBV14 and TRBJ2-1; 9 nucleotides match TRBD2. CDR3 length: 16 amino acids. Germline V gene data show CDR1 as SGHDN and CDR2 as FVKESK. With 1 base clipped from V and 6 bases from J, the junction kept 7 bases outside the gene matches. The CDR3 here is CASSQALAGVSNEQFF. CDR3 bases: TGTGCCAGCAGCCAAGCGTTAGCGGGGGTCTCCAATGAGCAGTTCTTC. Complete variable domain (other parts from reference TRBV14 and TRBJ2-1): EAGVTQFPSHSVIEKGQTVTLRCDPISGHDNLYWYRRVMGKEIKFLLHFVKESKQDESGMPNNRFLAERTGGTYSTLKVQPAELEDSGVYFCASSQALAGVSNEQFFGPGTRLTVL.